This entry is about one TCR beta chain. Libraries were prepared by immunoSEQ multiplex PCR; TCRdb keeps only in-frame clonotypes and omits some of them. The repertoire includes approximately 420,000 clones, 85% to 90% of them detected once, and around 3.6% sits in the top ten. The data originate from a study of Ad26.COV2.S vaccination and SARS-CoV-2 variants. Study in general: Intramuscular Ad26.COV2.S at 5x10^10 or 1x10^11 viral particles.

Germline-derived CDR1 and CDR2 are SGHNT and YYREEE (reference sequence). V trimming: 0 bases; J trimming: 3 bases; junction bases outside the gene matches: 4. This CDR3 is 16 amino acids long. The treatment was: roughly 19 received Ad26.COV2.S at low or high dose, single or two shots; 5 received placebo; per-sample allocation not given. Collection of the samples took place on day 63 after the first injection of vaccine or placebo. Immunization relied on an Ad26 vector, which expressed Wuhan-strain SARS-CoV-2 spike. The clonotype comes from a person aged 18-65 years who received the Ad26.COV2.S COVID-19 vaccine or a placebo. The specimen was peripheral blood, collected in a trial of Ad26.COV2.S vaccine versus placebo. The gene calls are TRBV5-4 and TRBJ2-1; 9 nucleotides match TRBD1. DNA of the CDR3: TGTGCCAGCAGCTTGGCCGGGACAGGGTACTACAATGAGCAGTTCTTC. As protein: CASSLAGTGYYNEQFF.